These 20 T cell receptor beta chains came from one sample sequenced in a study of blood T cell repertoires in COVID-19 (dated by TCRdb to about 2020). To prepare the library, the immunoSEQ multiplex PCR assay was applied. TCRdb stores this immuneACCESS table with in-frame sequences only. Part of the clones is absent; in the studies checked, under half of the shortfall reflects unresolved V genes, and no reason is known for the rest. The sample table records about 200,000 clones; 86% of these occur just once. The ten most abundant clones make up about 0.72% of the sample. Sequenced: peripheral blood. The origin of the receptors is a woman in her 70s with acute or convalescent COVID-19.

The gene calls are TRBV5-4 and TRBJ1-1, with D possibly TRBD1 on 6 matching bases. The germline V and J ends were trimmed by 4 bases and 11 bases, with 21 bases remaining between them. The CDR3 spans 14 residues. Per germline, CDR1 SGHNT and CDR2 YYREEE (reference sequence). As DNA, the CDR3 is TGTGCCAGCAGCCAGGGTAGACAGGACAAAGAGGCTTTCTTT. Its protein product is CASSQGRQDKEAFF.

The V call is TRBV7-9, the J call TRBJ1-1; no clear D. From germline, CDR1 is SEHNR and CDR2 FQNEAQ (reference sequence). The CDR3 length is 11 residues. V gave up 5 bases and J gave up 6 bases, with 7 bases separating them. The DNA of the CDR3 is TGTGCCAGCAGCCCGGAGGCTGAAGCTTTCTTT. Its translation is CASSPEAEAFF.

CDR3 amino acids: CASSFAGDRQQYF. CDR3 sequence (DNA): TGTGCCAGCAGTTTTGCAGGGGACCGGCAGCAGTACTTC. The rearrangement links TRBV27 to TRBJ2-7; D might be TRBD1 (6 bases). Germline CDR1 reads MNHEY; CDR2 reads SMNVEV (reference sequence). The CDR3 consists of 13 residues. V lost 3 bases, J lost 8 bases, and 14 bases lay in between.

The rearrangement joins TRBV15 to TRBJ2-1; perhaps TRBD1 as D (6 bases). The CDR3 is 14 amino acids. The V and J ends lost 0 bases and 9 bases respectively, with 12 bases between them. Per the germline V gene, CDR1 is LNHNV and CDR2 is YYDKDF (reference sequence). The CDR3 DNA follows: TGTGCCACCAGCAGAGAGCAGGGGTTCGGTGAGCAGTTCTTC. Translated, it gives CATSREQGFGEQFF.

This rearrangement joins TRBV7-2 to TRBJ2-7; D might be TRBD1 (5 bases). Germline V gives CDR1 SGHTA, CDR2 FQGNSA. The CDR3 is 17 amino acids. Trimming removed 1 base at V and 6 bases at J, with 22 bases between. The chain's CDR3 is CASSLGGWGRAASEQYF. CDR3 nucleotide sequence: TGTGCCAGCAGCTTAGGGGGCTGGGGCAGGGCGGCCTCCGAGCAGTACTTC.

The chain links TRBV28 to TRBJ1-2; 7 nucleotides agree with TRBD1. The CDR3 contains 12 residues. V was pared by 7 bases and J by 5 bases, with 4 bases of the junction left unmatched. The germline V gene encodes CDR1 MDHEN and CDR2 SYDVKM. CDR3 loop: CASMLTGYGYTF. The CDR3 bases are TGTGCCAGCATGCTGACAGGGTATGGCTACACCTTC.

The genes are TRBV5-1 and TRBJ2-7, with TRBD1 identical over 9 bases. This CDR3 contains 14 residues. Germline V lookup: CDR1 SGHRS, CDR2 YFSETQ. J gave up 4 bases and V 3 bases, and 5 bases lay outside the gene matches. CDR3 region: CASSSQGAGYEQYF. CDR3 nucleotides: TGCGCCAGCAGCTCACAGGGGGCAGGGTACGAGCAGTACTTC.

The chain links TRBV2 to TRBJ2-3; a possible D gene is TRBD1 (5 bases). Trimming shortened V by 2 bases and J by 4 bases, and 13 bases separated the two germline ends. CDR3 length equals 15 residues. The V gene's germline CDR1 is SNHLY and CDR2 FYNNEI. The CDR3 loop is CASSEYRTGADTQYF. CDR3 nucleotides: TGTGCCAGCAGTGAATACAGGACCGGCGCAGATACGCAGTATTTT.

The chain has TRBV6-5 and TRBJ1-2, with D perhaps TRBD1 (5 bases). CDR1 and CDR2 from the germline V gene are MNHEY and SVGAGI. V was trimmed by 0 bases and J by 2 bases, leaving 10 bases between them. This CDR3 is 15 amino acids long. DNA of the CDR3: TGTGCCAGCAGTTACTCCGCGGGGGACAACTATGGCTACACCTTC. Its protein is CASSYSAGDNYGYTF.

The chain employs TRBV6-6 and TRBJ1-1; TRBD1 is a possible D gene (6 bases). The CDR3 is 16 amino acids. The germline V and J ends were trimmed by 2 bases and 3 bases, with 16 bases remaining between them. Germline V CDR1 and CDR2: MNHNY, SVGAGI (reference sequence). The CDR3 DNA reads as TGTGCCAGCAGTTACAAAGGGGGGGCTAGGGACACTGAAGCTTTCTTT. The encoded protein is CASSYKGGARDTEAFF.

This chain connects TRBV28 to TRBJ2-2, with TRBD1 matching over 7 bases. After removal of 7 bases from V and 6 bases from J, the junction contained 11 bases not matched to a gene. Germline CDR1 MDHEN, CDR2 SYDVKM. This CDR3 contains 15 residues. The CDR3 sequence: CASIAAGQGAGELFF. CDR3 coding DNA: TGTGCCAGCATCGCGGCCGGGCAGGGGGCCGGGGAGCTGTTTTTT. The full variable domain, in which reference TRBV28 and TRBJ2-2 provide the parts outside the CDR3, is DVKVTQSSRYLVKRTGEKVFLECVQDMDHENMFWYRQDPGLGLRLIYFSYDVKMKEKGDIPEGYSVSREKKERFSLILESASTNQTSMYLCASIAAGQGAGELFFGEGSRLTVL.

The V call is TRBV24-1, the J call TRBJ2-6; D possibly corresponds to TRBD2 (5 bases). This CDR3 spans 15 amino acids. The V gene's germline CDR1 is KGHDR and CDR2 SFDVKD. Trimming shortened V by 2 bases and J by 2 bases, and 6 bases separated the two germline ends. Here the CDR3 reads CATSDSRAGANVLTF. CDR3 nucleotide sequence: TGTGCCACCAGTGATTCGAGGGCTGGGGCCAACGTCCTGACTTTC.

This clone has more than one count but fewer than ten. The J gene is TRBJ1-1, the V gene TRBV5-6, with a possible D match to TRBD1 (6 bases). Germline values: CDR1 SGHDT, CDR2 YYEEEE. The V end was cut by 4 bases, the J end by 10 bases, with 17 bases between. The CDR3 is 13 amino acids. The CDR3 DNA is TGTGCCAGCAGCCCCCGGGTTGGGACATCAGCTTTCTTT. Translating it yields CASSPRVGTSAFF. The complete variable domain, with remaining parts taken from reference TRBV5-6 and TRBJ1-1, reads DAGVTQSPTHLIKTRGQQVTLRCSPKSGHDTVSWYQQALGQGPQFIFQYYEEEERQRGNFPDRFSGHQFPNYSSELNVNALLLGDSALYLCASSPRVGTSAFFGQGTRLTVV.

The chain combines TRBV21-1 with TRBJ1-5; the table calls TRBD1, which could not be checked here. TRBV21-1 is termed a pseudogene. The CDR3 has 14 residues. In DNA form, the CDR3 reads TGTGCCAGCAGCAAGGACAGCCACAATCAGCCCCAGCATTTT. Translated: CASSKDSHNQPQHF.

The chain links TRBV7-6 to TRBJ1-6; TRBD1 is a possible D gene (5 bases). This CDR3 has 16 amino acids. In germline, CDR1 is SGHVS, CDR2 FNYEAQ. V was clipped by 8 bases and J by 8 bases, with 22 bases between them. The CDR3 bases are TGTGCCAGCCAAGGGTGGGGGAGGAGGCCAGATTCACCCCTCCACTTT. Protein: CASQGWGRRPDSPLHF.

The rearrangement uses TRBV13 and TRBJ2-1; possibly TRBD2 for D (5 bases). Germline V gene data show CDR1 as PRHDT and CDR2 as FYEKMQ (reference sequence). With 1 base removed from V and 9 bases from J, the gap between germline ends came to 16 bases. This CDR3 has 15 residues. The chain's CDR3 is CASSLVRDGLAEQFF. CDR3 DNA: TGTGCCAGCAGCTTAGTACGGGATGGGCTTGCTGAGCAGTTCTTC.

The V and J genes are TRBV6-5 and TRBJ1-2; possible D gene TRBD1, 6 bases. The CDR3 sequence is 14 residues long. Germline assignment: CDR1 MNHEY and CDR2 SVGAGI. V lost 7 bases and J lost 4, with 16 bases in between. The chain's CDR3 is CASTTVQGPYGYTF. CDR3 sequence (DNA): TGTGCCAGCACCACCGTACAGGGCCCCTATGGCTACACCTTC.

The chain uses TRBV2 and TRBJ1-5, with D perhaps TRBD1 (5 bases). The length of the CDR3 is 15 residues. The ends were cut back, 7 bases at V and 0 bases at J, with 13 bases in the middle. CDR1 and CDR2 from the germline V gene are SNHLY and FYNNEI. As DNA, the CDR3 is TGTGCCAGCACCCAAGACAGCAGTAGCAATCAGCCCCAGCATTTT. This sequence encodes CASTQDSSSNQPQHF.

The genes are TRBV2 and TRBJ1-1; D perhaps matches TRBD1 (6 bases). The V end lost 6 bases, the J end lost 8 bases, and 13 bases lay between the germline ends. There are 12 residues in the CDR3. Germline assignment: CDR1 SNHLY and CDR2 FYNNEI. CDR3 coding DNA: TGTGCCAGCAGAGTTTCAGGGGAAGAAGCTTTCTTT. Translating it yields CASRVSGEEAFF.

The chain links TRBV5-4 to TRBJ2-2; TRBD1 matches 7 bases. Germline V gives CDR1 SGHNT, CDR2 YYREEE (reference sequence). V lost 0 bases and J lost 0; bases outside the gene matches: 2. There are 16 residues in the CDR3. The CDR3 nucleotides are TGTGCCAGCAGCTTGGAGGGGACAGCGAACACCGGGGAGCTGTTTTTT. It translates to CASSLEGTANTGELFF.